These 21 T cell receptor beta chains originate from one sample sequenced in a study of cytomegalovirus exposure and HLA in healthy donors (dated by TCRdb to the late 2010s). Receptor amplification or capture employed the immunoSEQ multiplex PCR assay. The table comes from immuneACCESS by way of TCRdb, which keeps in-frame sequences with V and J called. Part of the clones is missing from these tables; in studies checked, under half for an unresolved V gene and the rest for unknown reasons. In all, the sample holds about 190,000 clones, and 86% of those were seen once. The top ten constitute almost 1.5% of the sample. The source material was PBMCs. These receptors came from a woman in her late teens or twenties in good health and CMV-seronegative.

The chain couples TRBV13 to TRBJ2-7; D perhaps matches TRBD1 (5 bases). Trimming removed 1 base from V and 2 bases from J, with 12 bases in between. Germline-derived CDR1 and CDR2 are PRHDT and FYEKMQ (reference sequence). CDR3 length equals 15 residues. The CDR3 loop reads CASSLVGVPPYEQYF. CDR3 nucleotide sequence: TGTGCCAGCAGCTTAGTAGGGGTGCCCCCCTACGAGCAGTACTTC.

The rearrangement joins TRBV29-1 to TRBJ1-1; TRBD1 might be the D (6 bases). CDR3 length: 13 amino acids. Germline lookup yields CDR1 SQVTM and CDR2 ANQGSEA. V was pared by 4 bases and J by 1 base, with 10 bases between. This CDR3 reads CSVVGQRNTEAFF. CDR3 DNA sequence: TGCAGCGTTGTAGGACAGAGGAACACTGAAGCTTTCTTT.

The chain uses TRBV5-1 and TRBJ2-3; D is perhaps TRBD2 (5 bases). Trimming removed 7 bases from V and 4 bases from J, with 19 bases in between. CDR1 is SGHRS, CDR2 YFSETQ, per germline. The CDR3 has 15 residues. The CDR3 loop reads CASARRQRSADTQYF. The CDR3 DNA sequence: TGCGCCAGCGCTCGGAGGCAGCGCTCGGCAGATACGCAGTATTTT. Supplemented by reference TRBV5-1 and TRBJ2-3, the full variable domain reads KAGVTQTPRYLIKTRGQQVTLSCSPISGHRSVSWYQQTPGQGLQFLFEYFSETQRNKGNFPGRFSGRQFSNSRSEMNVSTLELGDSALYLCASARRQRSADTQYFGPGTRLTVL.

V and J are TRBV20-1 and TRBJ2-7; TRBD1 might be the D (5 bases). This CDR3 is built from 11 residues. CDR1 and CDR2 from the germline V gene are DFQATT and SNEGSKA (reference sequence). Trimming stripped 5 bases from V and 5 bases from J, with 10 bases between. The CDR3 bases are TGCAGTGCTGGCGACAGAGACGAGCAGTACTTC. It yields the protein CSAGDRDEQYF.

This chain connects TRBV11-1 to TRBJ2-7, with TRBD2 matching over 9 bases. From germline, CDR1 is SGHAT and CDR2 FQDESV (reference sequence). This CDR3 is 14 amino acids long. V lost 3 bases, J lost 1 base, and 1 base stayed unmatched. The CDR3 loop is CASSFSGSSYEQYF. The CDR3 DNA sequence: TGTGCCAGCAGCTTTAGCGGGAGTTCCTACGAGCAGTACTTC. Using reference TRBV11-1 and TRBJ2-7 for the parts outside the CDR3, the full variable domain is EAEVAQSPRYKITEKSQAVAFWCDPISGHATLYWYRQILGQGPELLVQFQDESVVDDSQLPKDRFSAERLKGVDSTLKIQPAELGDSAMYLCASSFSGSSYEQYFGPGTRLTVT.

This chain uses TRBV5-1 with TRBJ2-5; 8 positions agree with TRBD1. This CDR3 is 14 amino acids long. Germline V gives CDR1 SGHRS, CDR2 YFSETQ. The J segment lost 5 bases and the V segment lost 8 bases, leaving 11 bases of the junction unmatched. CDR3 DNA sequence: TGCGCCAGTAGAGATGACAGGGGACGGGAGACCCAGTACTTC. Translating gives CASRDDRGRETQYF. Full variable domain (rest looked up from reference TRBV5-1 and TRBJ2-5): KAGVTQTPRYLIKTRGQQVTLSCSPISGHRSVSWYQQTPGQGLQFLFEYFSETQRNKGNFPGRFSGRQFSNSRSEMNVSTLELGDSALYLCASRDDRGRETQYFGPGTRLLVL.

The V and J genes are TRBV9 and TRBJ2-3, with TRBD2 matching over 11 bases. CDR3 length: 19 amino acids. The germline V gene has CDR1 SGDLS and CDR2 YYNGEE. V trimming: 1 base; J trimming: 0 bases; junction bases outside the gene matches: 10. The CDR3 DNA reads TGTGCCAGCAGCGTAATCGGCCTAGCGGGGGGCCATAGCACAGATACGCAGTATTTT. Translated, it gives CASSVIGLAGGHSTDTQYF. Drawing the rest from reference TRBV9 and TRBJ2-3, the complete variable domain is DSGVTQTPKHLITATGQRVTLRCSPRSGDLSVYWYQQSLDQGLQFLIQYYNGEERAKGNILERFSAQQFPDLHSELNLSSLELGDSALYFCASSVIGLAGGHSTDTQYFGPGTRLTVL.

The chain joins TRBV5-4 to TRBJ1-2, with D perhaps TRBD1 (6 bases). Germline values: CDR1 SGHNT, CDR2 YYREEE (reference sequence). Trimming pared 7 bases from V and 6 bases from J, leaving 22 bases between. The CDR3 runs 15 residues. CDR3 protein: CASGGPQVPPDGYTF. DNA for the CDR3: TGTGCCAGCGGGGGCCCCCAGGTCCCCCCCGATGGCTACACCTTC.

This chain connects TRBV5-6 to TRBJ2-5; D gene unclear. Germline CDR1 and CDR2: SGHDT and YYEEEE. This CDR3 region has 15 residues. V was trimmed by 0 bases and J by 2 bases, leaving 11 bases between them. CDR3: CASSLGPTPQETQYF. The CDR3 region has the DNA TGTGCCAGCAGCTTGGGACCGACACCTCAAGAGACCCAGTACTTC.

The J gene is TRBJ2-7, the V gene TRBV7-6; 9 nucleotides agree with TRBD1. Trimming removed 5 bases from V and 1 base from J; junction bases left unmatched: 6. CDR3 length equals 15 residues. Germline V gives CDR1 SGHVS, CDR2 FNYEAQ. The DNA for the CDR3 is TGTGCCAGCAGCCTCGGGACAGGGAGGTCCTACGAGCAGTACTTC. As protein: CASSLGTGRSYEQYF.

This clone was seen once. V and J are TRBV5-6 and TRBJ1-2; weak D call: TRBD1 (5 bases). Trimming removed 0 bases from V and 4 bases from J, with 10 bases in between. This CDR3 comprises 14 residues. Germline lookup yields CDR1 SGHDT and CDR2 YYEEEE. The CDR3 coding sequence is TGTGCCAGCAGCTTGGGAGTCCAGGGCTATGGCTACACCTTC. Its protein product is CASSLGVQGYGYTF.

The V gene is TRBV14, the J gene TRBJ1-6, with TRBD1 matching over 7 bases. Germline CDR1 is SGHDN and CDR2 is FVKESK. The CDR3 has 17 residues. The junction had 7 bases not matched to a gene; V was cut back by 5 bases and J by 0 bases. This chain's CDR3 is CASSVGTASSYNSPLHF. The DNA for the CDR3 is TGTGCCAGCAGCGTAGGGACAGCCAGCTCCTATAATTCACCCCTCCACTTT.

V and J are TRBV29-1 and TRBJ2-3; D is ambiguous. Germline V lookup: CDR1 SQVTM, CDR2 ANQGSEA. Trimming removed 7 bases at V and 0 bases at J, with 11 bases between. The CDR3 is made up of 13 amino acids. CDR3 nucleotides: TGCAGCGGTCGCCTCGGTAGCACAGATACGCAGTATTTT. Protein: CSGRLGSTDTQYF.

V is TRBV7-8 and J is TRBJ2-3, with 9 nucleotides matching TRBD1. This CDR3 contains 15 residues. Germline V gives CDR1 SGHVS, CDR2 FQNEAQ. V was pared by 5 bases and J by 5 bases, with 8 bases of the junction left unmatched. The CDR3 region is CASSLRTGVRDTQYF. The CDR3 nucleotides read TGTGCCAGCAGCCTCCGGACAGGGGTAAGAGATACGCAGTATTTT.

There are a few counts of this clone. The chain uses TRBV18 and TRBJ2-5; possibly TRBD2 for D (6 bases). CDR1 is KGHSH and CDR2 is LQKENI in the germline V gene. Trimming removed 0 bases from V and 9 bases from J, with 14 bases in between. The CDR3 totals 14 residues. CDR3 nucleotide sequence: TGTGCCAGCTCACCACCCAGCGGGTTTGAGCCCCAGTACTTC. Its protein is CASSPPSGFEPQYF.

This chain links TRBV11-2 with TRBJ2-5; TRBD2 matches 11 bases. Germline-derived CDR1 and CDR2 are SGHAT and FQNNGV. The V and J ends lost 0 bases and 7 bases, in that order; junction bases with no gene match: 7. This CDR3 contains 16 residues. The CDR3 is CASSLDLVSGGVTQYF. CDR3 DNA sequence: TGTGCCAGCAGCTTAGATCTGGTTAGCGGGGGGGTGACCCAGTACTTC.

Here the CDR3 DNA reads TGTGCCAGCAGCACCGACAGGGCGACTAATGAAAAACTGTTTTTT. Translation: CASSTDRATNEKLFF. The chain recombines TRBV9 with TRBJ1-4, with 7 bases identical to TRBD1. Per the germline V gene, CDR1 is SGDLS and CDR2 is YYNGEE. V lost 4 bases to trimming and J lost 2 bases; unmatched junction nucleotides: 5. This CDR3 has 15 residues.

V gene TRBV2 combines with J gene TRBJ2-7; unclear D gene. This CDR3 has 14 residues. Germline CDR1 SNHLY, CDR2 FYNNEI. V was pared by 7 bases and J by 0 bases, with 13 bases between. This CDR3 reads CASKPTLLSYEQYF. The CDR3 region has the DNA TGTGCCAGCAAGCCCACGCTTCTCTCCTACGAGCAGTACTTC.

The rearrangement uses TRBV2 and TRBJ1-2; no clear D. Germline assignment: CDR1 SNHLY and CDR2 FYNNEI. The V end was cut by 6 bases, the J end by 6 bases, with 20 bases between. The CDR3 totals 15 residues. The CDR3 DNA reads as TGTGCCAGCAGCGTCAACGGCCAGGCCCACCATGGCTACACCTTC. It encodes CASSVNGQAHHGYTF.

This clone was picked up one time. The V and J genes are TRBV2 and TRBJ2-3, with D perhaps matching TRBD2 (6 bases). The V and J ends lost 9 bases and 2 bases respectively, with 21 bases between them. The CDR3 spans 16 residues. Per germline, CDR1 SNHLY and CDR2 FYNNEI. The DNA for the CDR3 is TGTGCCAGAAGAGGTGGGGCGGGGAAACTCACAGATACGCAGTATTTT. Its translation is CARRGGAGKLTDTQYF.

CDR3 region: CASSATGQAQREQYF. The CDR3 DNA is TGTGCCAGCAGCGCTACCGGACAGGCTCAACGCGAGCAGTACTTC. This chain joins TRBV28 and TRBJ2-7, with 7 bases identical to TRBD1. The CDR3 is 15 amino acids. With 6 bases clipped from V and 6 bases from J, the junction kept 14 bases outside the gene matches. CDR1 MDHEN and CDR2 SYDVKM come from the germline V gene.